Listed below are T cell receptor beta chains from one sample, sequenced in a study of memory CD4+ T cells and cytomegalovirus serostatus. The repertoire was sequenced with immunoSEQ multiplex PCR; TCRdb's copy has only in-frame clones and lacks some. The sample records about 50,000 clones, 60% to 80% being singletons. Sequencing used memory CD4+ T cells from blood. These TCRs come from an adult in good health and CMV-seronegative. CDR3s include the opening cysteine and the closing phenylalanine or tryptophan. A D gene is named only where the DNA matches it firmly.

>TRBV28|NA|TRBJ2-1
CASGAGWQFF
TGTGCCAGCGGGGCGGGATGGCAGTTCTTC
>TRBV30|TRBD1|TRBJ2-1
CAWRPGQVSISYNEQFF
TGTGCCTGGAGGCCGGGACAGGTATCCATCTCCTACAATGAGCAGTTCTTC
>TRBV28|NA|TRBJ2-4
CASSLPPAPGDIQYF
TGTGCCAGCAGTTTACCCCCGGCTCCGGGGGACATTCAGTACTTC
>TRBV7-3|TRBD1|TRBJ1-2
CASRTGDLYGYTF
TGTGCCAGCAGGACAGGGGACCTCTATGGCTACACCTTC
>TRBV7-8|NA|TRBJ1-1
CASSYRQNTEAFF
TGTGCCAGCAGCTACCGACAGAACACTGAAGCTTTCTTT
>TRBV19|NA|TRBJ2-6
CASSMRLLSGANVLTF
TGTGCCAGTAGTATGAGACTATTGTCGGGGGCCAACGTCCTGACTTTC
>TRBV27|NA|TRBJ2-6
CASSSLSGANVLTF
TGTGCCAGCAGTTCCCTCTCTGGGGCCAACGTCCTGACTTTC
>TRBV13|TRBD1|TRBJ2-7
CASSLGQGASYEQYF
TGTGCCAGCAGCTTGGGACAGGGGGCGAGTTACGAGCAGTACTTC
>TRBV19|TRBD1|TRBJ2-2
CASSGQAVTGELFF
TGTGCCAGTAGCGGACAGGCTGTCACCGGGGAGCTGTTTTTT
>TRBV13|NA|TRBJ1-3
CASSRGDGVTAGNTIYF
TGTGCCAGCAGCCGCGGTGACGGCGTGACGGCTGGAAACACCATATATTTT
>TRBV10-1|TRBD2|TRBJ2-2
CASSESRASGAGELFF
TGCGCCAGCAGTGAGTCGCGGGCTAGCGGCGCCGGGGAGCTGTTTTTT
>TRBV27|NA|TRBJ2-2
CASSLYTGELFF
TGTGCCAGCAGTTTATATACCGGGGAGCTGTTTTTT
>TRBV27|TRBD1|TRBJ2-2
CASKTGAAGTGELFF
TGTGCCAGCAAAACAGGGGCGGCGGGCACCGGGGAGCTGTTTTTT
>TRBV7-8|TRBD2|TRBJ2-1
CASSHLRLAAYSEQFF
TGTGCCAGCAGCCACCTCCGACTAGCGGCGTACAGTGAGCAGTTCTTC
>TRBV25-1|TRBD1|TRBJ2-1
CASSGPFGTGFIDEQFF
TGTGCCAGCAGTGGCCCATTCGGGACAGGGTTTATCGATGAGCAGTTCTTC
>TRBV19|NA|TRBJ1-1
CASSIVTAVIIPEAFF
TGTGCCAGTAGTATAGTGACTGCCGTCATTATCCCTGAAGCTTTCTTT
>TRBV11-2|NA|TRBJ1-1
CASSSRGDTEAFF
TGTGCCAGCAGCTCCAGGGGAGACACTGAAGCTTTCTTT
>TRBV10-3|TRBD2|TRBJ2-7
CAISTTSGLVSYEQYF
TGTGCCATCAGCACTACTAGCGGCTTAGTCTCCTACGAGCAGTACTTC
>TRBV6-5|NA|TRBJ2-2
CASSYDVRGNTGELFF
TGTGCCAGCAGTTACGATGTCAGGGGGAACACCGGGGAGCTGTTTTTT
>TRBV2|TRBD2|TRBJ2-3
CASSEDGAGGTDTQYF
TGTGCCAGCAGTGAAGATGGGGCGGGAGGGACAGATACGCAGTATTTT
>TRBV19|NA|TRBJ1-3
CASSARQVNSGNTIYF
TGTGCCAGTAGTGCCCGACAGGTCAACTCTGGAAACACCATATATTTT
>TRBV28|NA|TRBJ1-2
CASSPSMNRIYGYTF
TGTGCCAGCAGTCCATCCATGAATAGGATCTATGGCTACACCTTC
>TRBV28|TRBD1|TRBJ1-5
CASSLYGQGVSNQPQHF
TGTGCCAGCAGTTTATACGGACAGGGGGTGAGCAATCAGCCCCAGCATTTT